The 15 T cell receptor beta chains listed next were all sequenced from one sample in a study of T cell repertoires in cytomegalovirus infection. TCRdb processed the reads anew with MiXCR; each CDR3 protein has one entry. The repertoire holds around 900,000 distinct CDR3 sequences, roughly 31% seen once, with more than 13% in the top ten. These TCRs are of unknown antigen specificity. Here the sequenced sample was cultured CD8+ T cells from PBMCs, taken from culture after CMV antigen stimulation. These receptors originate from a human donor in good health (CMV status not recorded). Some clones in this sample may be carry-over from other donors' samples.

CDR3 loop: CASSQEGQGTGAFF. CDR3 in DNA: TGCGCCAGCAGCCAAGAAGGACAGGGGACCGGAGCTTTCTTT. The chain links TRBV4-1 to TRBJ1-1; 9 nucleotides agree with TRBD1. CDR1 and CDR2 from the germline V gene are MGHRA and YSYEKL. V was pared by 0 bases and J by 10 bases, with 6 bases of the junction left unmatched. This CDR3 spans 14 amino acids.

This clonotype has only a few counts. This chain joins TRBV7-6 and TRBJ2-1; D might be TRBD2 (7 bases). Trimming stripped 0 bases from V and 6 bases from J, with 15 bases between. The length of the CDR3 is 16 residues. The V gene's germline CDR1 is SGHVS and CDR2 FNYEAQ. As DNA, the CDR3 is TGTGCCAGCAGCTTAGCCCCGGGGGGCCGTGGCAATGAGCAGTTCTTC. Encoded protein: CASSLAPGGRGNEQFF.

A note on this clonotype: A single base separates this from a much larger clone, so it may be a read error. In nucleotides, the CDR3 is TGTGTCAGCAGCTTAAGCGGGGGGGCCCGTGAGACCCAGTACTTC. Residues: CVSSLSGGARETQYF. J is TRBJ2-5 and V is TRBV7-2; 10 bases fit TRBD2. The CDR3 runs to 15 residues. The V gene's germline CDR1 is SGHTA and CDR2 FQGNSA.

The V gene is TRBV12-5, the J gene TRBJ1-1, with 7 bases that match TRBD1. The CDR3 is 14 residues long. Germline CDR1 LGHNT, CDR2 FRNRAP. Trimming at V came to 5 bases and at J to 6 bases, leaving 9 bases not matched to a gene. As DNA, the CDR3 is TGTGCTAGTGGTATGATGACAGGGAGGCCTGAAGCTTTCTTT. Protein product: CASGMMTGRPEAFF.

This chain joins TRBV20-1 and TRBJ2-3; 7 nucleotides align to TRBD2. Germline-derived CDR1 and CDR2 are DFQATT and SNEGSKA (reference sequence). The trim removed 6 bases at V and 4 bases at J, leaving 13 bases unmatched. The CDR3 has 15 residues. CDR3 in DNA: TGCAGTGCGCAGAATTGGGGAGGGGCCGCAGATACGCAGTATTTT. Translated, it gives CSAQNWGGAADTQYF.

This clonotype was detected a few times. This rearrangement joins TRBV4-3 to TRBJ1-1, with D possibly TRBD1 on 5 matching bases. This CDR3 contains 15 residues. The V and J ends lost 0 bases and 1 base respectively, with 9 bases between them. Germline V lookup: CDR1 LGHNA, CDR2 YSLEER. Here the CDR3 reads CASSQDRGQNTEAFF. The CDR3 DNA follows: TGCGCCAGCAGCCAAGATCGGGGCCAGAACACTGAAGCTTTCTTT.

The CDR3 DNA is TGTGCCAGCAGCCCGCCTGAGCGGGGGGCCAGGAATGAGCAGTTCTTC. This translates into CASSPPERGARNEQFF. The V call is TRBV7-9, the J call TRBJ2-1, with TRBD2 matching over 9 bases. The CDR3 contains 16 residues. Germline assignment: CDR1 SEHNR and CDR2 FQNEAQ (reference sequence). V lost 5 bases to trimming and J lost 7 bases; unmatched junction nucleotides: 12.

Notes on this clonotype: A much larger clone lies one base from this, so it may be a read error. V is TRBV7-8 and J is TRBJ2-1; D may match TRBD1 or TRBD2 (5 bases each). Trimming left V 5 bases short and J 6 bases short, with 11 bases between. The germline CDR1 and CDR2 sequences are SGHVS and FQNEAQ. The CDR3 runs 13 residues. The CDR3 DNA sequence: TGTGCCAGCAGCCTCTGGGACCCCAATGAGCAGTTCTTC. Amino acids: CASSLWDPNEQFF. Combining the CDR3 with reference TRBV7-8 and TRBJ2-1 gives the whole variable domain GAGVSQSPRYKVAKRGQDVALRCDPISGHVSLFWYQQALGQGPEFLTYFQNEAQLDKSGLPSDRFFAERPEGSVSTLKIQRTQQEDSAVYLCASSLWDPNEQFFGPGTRLTVL.

The chain couples TRBV5-6 to TRBJ1-6, with 7 bases matching TRBD1. This CDR3 contains 16 residues. The V gene end was trimmed by 2 bases and the J gene end by 7 bases; junction bases not matched to a gene: 9. CDR1 and CDR2 (germline): SGHDT, YYEEEE. The CDR3 protein is CASSFTQGSGNSPLHF. The CDR3 DNA follows: TGTGCCAGCAGCTTTACACAGGGGTCGGGGAATTCACCCCTCCACTTT. The full variable domain, rest sourced from reference TRBV5-6 and TRBJ1-6, is DAGVTQSPTHLIKTRGQQVTLRCSPKSGHDTVSWYQQALGQGPQFIFQYYEEEERQRGNFPDRFSGHQFPNYSSELNVNALLLGDSALYLCASSFTQGSGNSPLHFGNGTRLTVT.

This clonotype is large in the sample. This sequence joins TRBV12-3 or TRBV12-4 and TRBJ1-1; D ambiguous. Trimming took 5 bases from V and 0 from J, leaving 13 bases between them. The CDR3 spans 15 residues. In DNA, the CDR3 is TGTGCCAGCAGTCCGTCCGGAGAGATGAACACTGAAGCTTTCTTT. Translating gives CASSPSGEMNTEAFF.

This chain links TRBV6-1 with TRBJ1-1; D remains ambiguous. The V end was cut by 3 bases, the J end by 0 bases, with 5 bases between. This CDR3 contains 13 residues. The V gene's germline CDR1 is MNHNS and CDR2 SASEGT. CDR3 residues: CASSDIVNTEAFF. The CDR3 DNA reads TGTGCCAGCAGTGACATTGTGAACACTGAAGCTTTCTTT.

V and J are TRBV29-1 and TRBJ1-1; the match to TRBD1 covers 11 bases. This CDR3 is built from 16 residues. Germline CDR1 is SQVTM and CDR2 is ANQGSEA. J gave up 1 base and V 7 bases, and 11 bases lay outside the gene matches. CDR3 region: CSDHLDRGPGNTEAFF. The CDR3 DNA reads as TGCAGCGACCATCTGGACAGGGGGCCAGGGAACACTGAAGCTTTCTTT. Full variable domain (remainder filled in from reference TRBV29-1 and TRBJ1-1): SAVISQKPSRDICQRGTSLTIQCQVDSQVTMMFWYRQQPGQSLTLIATANQGSEATYESGFVIDKFPISRPNLTFSTLTVSNMSPEDSSIYLCSDHLDRGPGNTEAFFGQGTRLTVV.

V gene TRBV19 combines with J gene TRBJ2-4; 10 nucleotides line up with TRBD2. The germline gives CDR1 LNHDA, CDR2 SQIVND (reference sequence). After removal of 0 bases from V and 0 bases from J, the junction contained 5 bases not matched to a gene. CDR3 length: 18 residues. The CDR3 bases are TGTGCCAGTAGTATAGACTGGCTAGCGGGGGTAGCCAAAAACATTCAGTACTTC. Its protein product is CASSIDWLAGVAKNIQYF.

This clonotype was observed a handful of times. The V and J genes are TRBV12-3 or TRBV12-4 and TRBJ2-2; D not resolved. This CDR3 is 13 amino acids long. Trimming took off 7 bases at V and 5 bases at J, with 11 bases between the two ends. The CDR3 nucleotides read TGTGCCAGCACAAGGGCCGTTACCGGGGAGCTGTTTTTT. Translating it yields CASTRAVTGELFF.

The chain couples TRBV15 to TRBJ2-1, with a possible D match to TRBD2 (5 bases). The CDR3 totals 14 residues. V gave up 0 bases and J gave up 8 bases, with 11 bases separating them. Germline V lookup: CDR1 LNHNV, CDR2 YYDKDF (reference sequence). CDR3: CATSRDLGVHEQFF. CDR3 nucleotide sequence: TGTGCCACCAGCAGAGATCTGGGAGTCCATGAGCAGTTCTTC.